Below are 20 T cell receptor beta chains sequenced from a single sample in a study of technical replicates of blood from a handful of donors (dated 2017 in TCRdb). Receptor amplification or capture employed the immunoSEQ multiplex PCR assay. Drawn from immuneACCESS, this table holds only the in-frame rearrangements with V and J called that TCRdb kept. Clones are partly lost; checked studies trace under half to an unresolved V gene and leave the rest unexplained. For this sample there are about 94,000 clones; approximately 96% appear just once. The ten largest clonotypes hold 0.2% to 0.25% of the sample. The sequenced material came from T cells isolated from PBMCs. The receptors come from a human donor in good health.

The DNA for the CDR3 is TGTGCCAGCAGTCGGGAGATGAAGACCCAGTACTTC. Translation gives CASSREMKTQYF. The rearrangement uses TRBV6-5 and TRBJ2-5; D possibly corresponds to TRBD2 (6 bases). The CDR3 extends over 12 amino acids. CDR1 is MNHEY, CDR2 SVGAGI, per germline. Deletions cut 5 bases from V and 6 bases from J, with 10 bases between.

The chain is built from TRBV30 and TRBJ1-3; 11 nucleotides match TRBD1. V lost 2 bases, J lost 7 bases, and 10 bases stayed unmatched. The CDR3 loop spans 16 amino acids. Germline CDR1 GTSNPN, CDR2 SVGIG (reference sequence). CDR3 DNA sequence: TGTGCCTGGAGTCCCACCCGGACAGGGGGCTGGAACACCATATATTTT. Translated: CAWSPTRTGGWNTIYF. The full variable domain, in which reference TRBV30 and TRBJ1-3 provide the parts outside the CDR3, is SQTIHQWPATLVQPVGSPLSLECTVEGTSNPNLYWYRQAAGRGLQLLFYSVGIGQISSEVPQNLSASRPQDRQFILSSKKLLLSDSGFYLCAWSPTRTGGWNTIYFGEGSWLTVV.

This chain uses TRBV18 with TRBJ2-5, with 7 nucleotides matching TRBD1. The junction had 7 bases not matched to a gene; V was cut back by 2 bases and J by 4 bases. From germline, CDR1 is KGHSH and CDR2 LQKENI. The CDR3 extends over 15 amino acids. CDR3 bases: TGTGCCAGCTCACCAAGAGAGGGGGCGGGAGAGACCCAGTACTTC. Translation gives CASSPREGAGETQYF.

The chain employs TRBV15 and TRBJ1-3; TRBD1 matches at 10 bases. The germline CDR1 and CDR2 sequences are LNHNV and YYDKDF (reference sequence). V trimming: 5 bases; J trimming: 9 bases; junction bases outside the gene matches: 10. The CDR3 extends over 15 amino acids. The CDR3 region has the DNA TGTGCCACCAGCGGGACCGGGACAGGGGAGAGCACCATATATTTT. Protein sequence: CATSGTGTGESTIYF.

V usage is TRBV7-2 and J usage is TRBJ2-3; 7 bases agree with TRBD2. Germline assignment: CDR1 SGHTA and CDR2 FQGNSA. With V trimmed by 8 bases and J by 6 bases, 14 bases remained unmatched. There are 15 residues in the CDR3. The CDR3 here is CASRPQVGGSDTQYF. For the CDR3, the DNA is TGTGCCAGCCGACCCCAAGTGGGAGGGAGCGATACGCAGTATTTT.

V is TRBV10-3 and J is TRBJ2-1, with 7 bases that match TRBD1. Germline assignment: CDR1 ENHRY and CDR2 SYGVKD. The V gene end was trimmed by 0 bases and the J gene end by 8 bases; junction bases not matched to a gene: 4. The CDR3 sequence is 14 residues long. For the CDR3, the DNA is TGTGCCATCAGTGAGTCGACAGGGCAGGATGAGCAGTTCTTC. Translated, it gives CAISESTGQDEQFF.

This clone came up once. DNA of the CDR3: TGTGCCAGCGGATGGGGAGGTCTTGGCTACACCTTC. It codes for CASGWGGLGYTF. V is TRBV6-5 and J is TRBJ1-2; D not resolved. This CDR3 contains 12 residues. CDR1 and CDR2 (germline): MNHEY, SVGAGI. V gave up 8 bases and J gave up 7 bases, with 14 bases separating them.

J is TRBJ1-2 and V is TRBV2, with D possibly TRBD1 on 5 matching bases. The CDR3 consists of 16 residues. Germline V gene data show CDR1 as SNHLY and CDR2 as FYNNEI. V was cut by 3 bases and J by 6 bases, with 20 bases left in between. CDR3 region: CASSDGDFNPLNGYTF. DNA of the CDR3: TGTGCCAGCAGTGATGGGGACTTCAATCCATTGAATGGCTACACCTTC.

V gene TRBV11-3 combines with J gene TRBJ2-1, with 7 bases aligning to TRBD2. CDR3 length: 15 amino acids. With V trimmed by 4 bases and J by 0 bases, 3 bases remained unmatched. CDR1 is SGHNT and CDR2 is YENEEA in the germline V gene. DNA for the CDR3: TGTGCCAGCAGCTCCCGCGGGAGCTCCTACAATGAGCAGTTCTTC. Translating it yields CASSSRGSSYNEQFF.

CDR3 loop: CSVGDRGSGNTIYF. The CDR3 region has the DNA TGCAGCGTTGGAGACAGGGGATCTGGAAACACCATATATTTT. The chain uses TRBV29-1 and TRBJ1-3; 8 bases agree with TRBD1. After removal of 4 bases from V and 1 base from J, the junction contained 3 bases not matched to a gene. Germline loops: CDR1 SQVTM, CDR2 ANQGSEA. This CDR3 comprises 14 residues. Full variable domain (outside the CDR3, taken from reference TRBV29-1 and TRBJ1-3): SAVISQKPSRDICQRGTSLTIQCQVDSQVTMMFWYRQQPGQSLTLIATANQGSEATYESGFVIDKFPISRPNLTFSTLTVSNMSPEDSSIYLCSVGDRGSGNTIYFGEGSWLTVV.

This rearrangement joins TRBV9 to TRBJ2-1, with D maybe TRBD1 (6 bases). With 0 bases removed from V and 5 bases from J, the gap between germline ends came to 9 bases. Germline loops: CDR1 SGDLS, CDR2 YYNGEE. The CDR3 has 14 residues. The CDR3 DNA reads TGTGCCAGCAGCGTAGCTCGGGACAACAATGAGCAGTTCTTC. Translated: CASSVARDNNEQFF.

The chain has TRBV27 and TRBJ2-4; perhaps TRBD1 as D (5 bases). Germline V CDR1 and CDR2: MNHEY, SMNVEV (reference sequence). Trimming shortened V by 3 bases and J by 8 bases, and 8 bases separated the two germline ends. This CDR3 is 12 amino acids long. Here the CDR3 reads CASSFTGDIQYF. Written as DNA, the CDR3 is TGTGCCAGCAGTTTCACAGGTGACATTCAGTACTTC.

This sequence joins TRBV7-9 and TRBJ2-2; TRBD1 matches at 7 bases. The V segment lost 11 bases and the J segment 6 bases; nucleotides outside the gene matches: 3. This CDR3 is 11 amino acids long. Germline V gives CDR1 SEHNR, CDR2 FQNEAQ (reference sequence). This CDR3 reads CAPGTAGELFF. CDR3 DNA sequence: TGTGCCCCGGGGACAGCCGGGGAGCTGTTTTTT.

The genes are TRBV5-1 and TRBJ1-4; D is ambiguous. Between the trimmed V and J ends, which lost 0 bases and 5 bases, there was a span of 8 bases. This CDR3 is built from 14 residues. The germline V gene has CDR1 SGHRS and CDR2 YFSETQ. CDR3 coding DNA: TGCGCCAGCAGCTTGGCAGGCCGAAATGAAAAACTGTTTTTT. It encodes CASSLAGRNEKLFF.

The V gene is TRBV29-1, the J gene TRBJ1-1, with unresolved D. V was cut by 2 bases and J by 5 bases, with 12 bases left in between. The CDR3 has 13 amino acids. Germline-derived CDR1 and CDR2 are SQVTM and ANQGSEA. CDR3 in DNA: TGCAGCGTTGAATATCGGGTGAGGACTGAAGCTTTCTTT. Translating gives CSVEYRVRTEAFF.

The chain joins TRBV6-5 to TRBJ1-2, with a possible D match to TRBD1 (6 bases). CDR3 length: 13 residues. Trimming removed 0 bases from V and 8 bases from J, with 10 bases in between. Germline CDR1 is MNHEY and CDR2 is SVGAGI. The CDR3 DNA is TGTGCCAGCAGTTACTCTGACAGGCAGGGCTACACCTTC. The encoded protein is CASSYSDRQGYTF.

This sequence joins TRBV7-7 and TRBJ2-1; D is unresolved. This CDR3 contains 15 residues. Germline CDR1 and CDR2: SSHAT and FNYEAQ (reference sequence). V was trimmed by 5 bases and J by 0 bases, leaving 11 bases between them. The CDR3 here is CASSRDSSSYNEQFF. The CDR3 nucleotides read TGTGCCAGCAGCCGAGACTCCAGCTCCTACAATGAGCAGTTCTTC.

The gene calls are TRBV7-9 and TRBJ1-1; D uncertain. The CDR3 runs 15 residues. V was shortened by 1 base and J by 3 bases, with 12 bases between the two germline ends. Germline V gives CDR1 SEHNR, CDR2 FQNEAQ (reference sequence). CDR3 DNA sequence: TGTGCCAGCAGCTTAGTGGCAATTATCGACACTGAAGCTTTCTTT. The encoded protein is CASSLVAIIDTEAFF.

The genes are TRBV10-3 and TRBJ2-7; weak D call: TRBD1 (6 bases). The CDR3 has 13 amino acids. Germline V gene sequence: CDR1 ENHRY, CDR2 SYGVKD. V was pared by 6 bases and J by 4 bases, with 13 bases between. CDR3 sequence reads: CAIRTNTGYEQYF. For the CDR3, the DNA is TGTGCCATCAGGACTAACACAGGGTACGAGCAGTACTTC.

The chain employs TRBV27 and TRBJ2-3; a possible D gene is TRBD2 (5 bases). Germline CDR1 MNHEY, CDR2 SMNVEV (reference sequence). V lost 4 bases and J 3 bases, leaving 11 bases between the germline ends. The CDR3 totals 14 residues. The CDR3 region has the DNA TGTGCCAGCAGTTCGTTCGGGATTACAGATACGCAGTATTTT. Protein sequence: CASSSFGITDTQYF.